The 25 T cell receptor beta chains below all came from one sample that was sequenced in a study of blood T cell repertoires in COVID-19. Only in-frame clones appear in the TCRdb table, and some are missing; sequencing was by immunoSEQ multiplex PCR. The table has some 400,000 clones, 70% to 90% seen once. The sequencing input was peripheral blood. Source of these receptors: a human donor in a cohort sampled during active COVID-19.

The chain carries TRBV2 and TRBJ1-5; TRBD1 agrees at 7 bases. Germline CDR1 reads SNHLY; CDR2 reads FYNNEI. CDR3 length: 14 amino acids. Losses at the gene ends were 9 bases for V and 0 bases for J; bases not matched to a gene: 5. The CDR3 loop is CASPNRGSNQPQHF. Written as DNA, the CDR3 is TGTGCCAGTCCGAACAGGGGTAGCAATCAGCCCCAGCATTTT.

The CDR3 region is CATSRDLAGVGELFF. CDR3 DNA: TGTGCCACCAGCAGAGATCTAGCGGGAGTGGGGGAGCTGTTTTTT. The chain joins TRBV15 to TRBJ2-2, with 10 positions matching TRBD2. This CDR3 is 15 amino acids long. Trimming at V came to 0 bases and at J to 8 bases, leaving 3 bases not matched to a gene. Germline assignment: CDR1 LNHNV and CDR2 YYDKDF (reference sequence).

This rearrangement joins TRBV28 to TRBJ1-5; TRBD1 aligns across 7 bases. Germline CDR1 reads MDHEN; CDR2 reads SYDVKM. This CDR3 has 14 residues. Losses at the gene ends were 7 bases for V and 4 bases for J; bases not matched to a gene: 7. CDR3 sequence reads: CASIETGLNQPQHF. The CDR3 DNA reads TGTGCCAGCATTGAGACAGGGTTAAATCAGCCCCAGCATTTT.

The V call is TRBV28, the J call TRBJ1-3; D possibly corresponds to TRBD1 (6 bases). Germline CDR1 MDHEN, CDR2 SYDVKM. This CDR3 is 16 amino acids long. Trimming shortened V by 5 bases and J by 1 base, and 15 bases separated the two germline ends. CDR3: CASSTPGVLSGNTIYF. Here the CDR3 DNA reads TGTGCCAGCAGTACACCAGGGGTACTGTCTGGAAACACCATATATTTT.

The gene calls are TRBV4-1 and TRBJ2-1, with 7 nucleotides matching TRBD2. CDR1 and CDR2 from the germline V gene are MGHRA and YSYEKL. The CDR3 extends over 17 amino acids. J was trimmed by 6 bases and V by 0 bases; bases with no gene match: 11. CDR3: CASSQDLWARGGNEQFF. CDR3 nucleotide sequence: TGCGCCAGCAGCCAAGATTTGTGGGCACGCGGGGGCAATGAGCAGTTCTTC.

The V gene is TRBV10-3, the J gene TRBJ2-1; 7 nucleotides line up with TRBD1. Trimming cost V 6 bases and J 12 bases; bases outside gene matches: 8. The length of the CDR3 is 12 residues. Germline assignment: CDR1 ENHRY and CDR2 SYGVKD. The CDR3 here is CAISQDRSGQFF. In DNA form, the CDR3 reads TGTGCCATCAGCCAGGACAGGAGCGGGCAGTTCTTC.

This clone has just one count. This chain connects TRBV7-2 to TRBJ2-7; TRBD1 aligns across 7 bases. V shed 1 base and J 3 bases; nucleotides not matched to a gene: 9. In germline, CDR1 is SGHTA, CDR2 FQGNSA. The CDR3 is made up of 16 amino acids. The CDR3 region is CASSLGGGAVVYEQYF. The CDR3 nucleotides are TGTGCCAGCAGCTTAGGAGGGGGCGCAGTAGTCTACGAGCAGTACTTC.

The rearrangement links TRBV3-1 (or the pseudogene TRBV3-2) to TRBJ1-4; 10 bases map to TRBD1. After removal of 4 bases from V and 8 bases from J, the junction contained 7 bases not matched to a gene. Germline values: CDR1 LGHDT, CDR2 YNNKEL (reference sequence). CDR3 length: 15 amino acids. The CDR3 here is CASSPLGTGEEKLFF. The DNA for the CDR3 is TGTGCCAGCAGCCCCCTAGGGACAGGGGAGGAAAAACTGTTTTTT.

The gene calls are TRBV5-1 and TRBJ1-4; 8 positions agree with TRBD1. The V gene's germline CDR1 is SGHRS and CDR2 YFSETQ. Unmatched junction bases numbered 4, after V lost 6 bases and J lost 6 bases. This CDR3 spans 13 amino acids. CDR3 sequence (DNA): TGCGCCAGCAAAGGACAGGGACATGAAAAACTGTTTTTT. Translating gives CASKGQGHEKLFF.

The genes are TRBV2 and TRBJ2-7; D is perhaps TRBD1 (5 bases). V was trimmed by 3 bases and J by 9 bases, leaving 15 bases between them. This CDR3 region has 13 residues. Germline V gene sequence: CDR1 SNHLY, CDR2 FYNNEI. In DNA form, the CDR3 reads TGTGCCAGCAGTGATCATGGGGCAACAGGGCAGTACTTC. As protein: CASSDHGATGQYF.

The chain has TRBV19 and TRBJ1-4; 7 bases align to TRBD1. Unmatched junction bases numbered 4, after V lost 4 bases and J lost 11 bases. The CDR3 extends over 12 amino acids. Germline CDR1 and CDR2: LNHDA and SQIVND (reference sequence). The CDR3 reads CASSTLGQKLFF. In DNA form, the CDR3 reads TGTGCCAGTAGTACCTTGGGACAGAAACTGTTTTTT.

CDR3 amino acids: CASSYRGPDTEAFF. The DNA of the CDR3 is TGTGCCAGCAGTTACAGGGGGCCGGACACTGAAGCTTTCTTT. V usage is TRBV2 and J usage is TRBJ1-1; TRBD1 aligns across 9 bases. Trimming removed 5 bases from V and 3 bases from J; junction bases left unmatched: 4. The CDR3 consists of 14 residues. Germline lookup yields CDR1 SNHLY and CDR2 FYNNEI.

DNA of the CDR3: TGTGCCAGCAGCTTCTTCGGGAGCTCCTACAATGAGCAGTTCTTC. It yields the protein CASSFFGSSYNEQFF. J is TRBJ2-1 and V is TRBV7-9, with D tentatively TRBD2 (6 bases). CDR3 length: 15 residues. V lost 3 bases and J 0 bases, leaving 9 bases between the germline ends. Germline lookup yields CDR1 SEHNR and CDR2 FQNEAQ (reference sequence).

This sequence joins TRBV7-8 and TRBJ2-7, with D possibly TRBD2 on 5 matching bases. The germline V gene encodes CDR1 SGHVS and CDR2 FQNEAQ. The CDR3 is 15 residues long. V was clipped by 5 bases and J by 1 base, with 15 bases between them. The CDR3: CASSPRGSSSYEQYF. The CDR3 nucleotides read TGTGCCAGCAGCCCCCGGGGTAGCTCATCCTACGAGCAGTACTTC.

This clone was picked up one time. This chain links TRBV29-1 with TRBJ2-1; D not certain. CDR1 is SQVTM and CDR2 is ANQGSEA in the germline V gene. Trimming pared 0 bases from V and 7 bases from J, leaving 7 bases between. This CDR3 is built from 12 residues. Here the CDR3 DNA reads TGCAGCGTTGAAGATGCCCGGAATGAGCAGTTCTTC. It is translated as CSVEDARNEQFF.

The rearrangement uses TRBV19 and TRBJ2-1; unclear D gene. V was trimmed by 4 bases and J by 10 bases, leaving 14 bases between them. CDR1 is LNHDA and CDR2 is SQIVND in the germline V gene (reference sequence). The CDR3 consists of 13 residues. The CDR3 here is CASSTVPNLEQFF. The CDR3 coding sequence is TGTGCCAGTAGTACTGTACCCAATCTAGAGCAGTTCTTC.

V is TRBV7-8 and J is TRBJ1-2; 8 positions agree with TRBD1. CDR3 length equals 17 residues. Per the germline V gene, CDR1 is SGHVS and CDR2 is FQNEAQ. V lost 4 bases to trimming and J lost 4 bases; unmatched junction nucleotides: 14. The CDR3 sequence: CASSSHREPGQAYGYTF. The CDR3 DNA sequence: TGTGCCAGCAGCTCGCACCGGGAGCCGGGACAGGCCTATGGCTACACCTTC. Looking up the rest from reference TRBV7-8 and TRBJ1-2 gives the full variable domain: GAGVSQSPRYKVAKRGQDVALRCDPISGHVSLFWYQQALGQGPEFLTYFQNEAQLDKSGLPSDRFFAERPEGSVSTLKIQRTQQEDSAVYLCASSSHREPGQAYGYTFGSGTRLTVV.

The genes are TRBV23-1 and TRBJ1-6; the D gene is possibly TRBD1 (5 bases). TRBV23-1 is an ORF; its function is uncertain. This CDR3 is built from 14 residues. Trimming took 4 bases from V and 7 from J, leaving 11 bases between them. The CDR3 loop reads CASSLGAWNSPLHF. In DNA form, the CDR3 reads TGCGCCAGCAGTCTTGGGGCCTGGAATTCACCCCTCCACTTT.

V usage is TRBV5-1 and J usage is TRBJ2-3; no definite D call. Trimming shortened V by 4 bases and J by 4 bases, and 19 bases separated the two germline ends. Germline-derived CDR1 and CDR2 are SGHRS and YFSETQ. CDR3 length: 16 amino acids. For the CDR3, the DNA is TGCGCCAGCAGCATCCGTCCTCCCCGGAGCGCAGATACGCAGTATTTT. Amino acids: CASSIRPPRSADTQYF.

The genes are TRBV15 and TRBJ1-2; D may be TRBD1 (5 bases). CDR3 length: 15 amino acids. V gave up 0 bases and J gave up 4 bases, with 12 bases separating them. From germline, CDR1 is LNHNV and CDR2 YYDKDF (reference sequence). CDR3 residues: CATSRDDSIFYGYTF. The CDR3, as DNA: TGTGCCACCAGCAGAGATGACAGTATTTTCTATGGCTACACCTTC.

The genes are TRBV30 and TRBJ2-7, with TRBD1 matching over 7 bases. The trim removed 1 base at V and 12 bases at J, leaving 12 bases unmatched. Germline-derived CDR1 and CDR2 are GTSNPN and SVGIG (reference sequence). This CDR3 is built from 13 residues. The chain's CDR3 is CAWSATLRDRPYF. The DNA for the CDR3 is TGTGCCTGGAGTGCGACCCTCCGGGACAGACCGTACTTC.

In this sample, this clone turned up once. The CDR3 spells CASLQGYGYTF. The CDR3 DNA reads TGTGCCAGTCTACAGGGGTATGGCTACACCTTC. This sequence joins TRBV6-5 and TRBJ1-2; 7 bases fit TRBD1. V trimming: 9 bases; J trimming: 5 bases; junction bases outside the gene matches: 3. CDR3 length: 11 residues. Germline V gene lookup returns CDR1 MNHEY and CDR2 SVGAGI.

The rearrangement uses TRBV11-1 and TRBJ2-1, with TRBD2 matching over 7 bases. V was pared by 5 bases and J by 12 bases, with 10 bases of the junction left unmatched. Germline V gene data show CDR1 as SGHAT and CDR2 as FQDESV (reference sequence). This CDR3 contains 13 residues. The chain's CDR3 is CASSLILAAGQFF. The CDR3 DNA sequence: TGTGCCAGCAGCCTTATTCTAGCGGCGGGGCAGTTCTTC. The variable domain in full, with the rest retrieved from reference TRBV11-1 and TRBJ2-1, is EAEVAQSPRYKITEKSQAVAFWCDPISGHATLYWYRQILGQGPELLVQFQDESVVDDSQLPKDRFSAERLKGVDSTLKIQPAELGDSAMYLCASSLILAAGQFFGPGTRLTVL.

This chain links TRBV14 with TRBJ1-1; no clear D gene. The CDR3 has 11 amino acids. Germline assignment: CDR1 SGHDN and CDR2 FVKESK. Trimming took 6 bases from V and 5 from J, leaving 7 bases between them. CDR3 loop: CASRRETEAFF. CDR3 nucleotide sequence: TGTGCCAGCAGGAGGGAAACTGAAGCTTTCTTT.

The chain carries TRBV25-1 and TRBJ2-5; 8 bases map to TRBD2. The CDR3 consists of 14 residues. With V trimmed by 9 bases and J by 5 bases, 11 bases remained unmatched. CDR1 and CDR2 from the germline V gene are MGHDK and SYGVNS. For the CDR3, the DNA is TGTGCCAGTAGCGGGATAGGTTTGGAGGAGACCCAGTACTTC. Protein product: CASSGIGLEETQYF.